The entry below gives a single T cell receptor beta chain sequence along with its context. The data were obtained in a study of blood T cell repertoires in COVID-19. Study-wide context: Some COVID-19 samples were acute and others convalescent; all came from the United States, Italy and Spain. Nucleic acid was either cDNA or gDNA, and it came from T cells, B-cell-depleted T cells, or PBMCs.

CDR3 length: 15 amino acids. Germline CDR1 and CDR2: SGDLS and YYNGEE. After removal of 0 bases from V and 3 bases from J, the junction contained 5 bases not matched to a gene. How the authors handled the data: Estimates of nucleated cell counts were drawn from the amplification of reference gene primers. Assay used: immunoSEQ multiplex PCR; TCRdb lists only in-frame clones, some missing. V, J and clone size are those of that table, while D and trimming were read from the DNA. Here the sample spans more than 200,000 clones, 88% being singletons. The gene calls are TRBV9 and TRBJ2-5; 7 bases are a match to TRBD2. The TCR comes from a man older than 75 with acute or convalescent COVID-19. Material for sequencing was peripheral blood. Written as DNA, the CDR3 is TGTGCCAGCAGCGTAGCAATGGCGGGGGAAGAGACCCAGTACTTC. Translating gives CASSVAMAGEETQYF.